The 21 T cell receptor beta chains below were found in one sample sequenced in a study of cytotoxic CD8 clonotypes in ibrutinib-treated CLL. Method: immunoSEQ multiplex PCR; TCRdb's copy keeps in-frame clones and lacks some. The table records 300,000 to 400,000 clones, 67% of them present only once. The source was PBMCs, collected after 36 months of ibrutinib treatment. The origin of the receptors is a human donor with chronic lymphocytic leukemia.

The chain recombines TRBV15 with TRBJ2-3, with TRBD1 identical over 9 bases. The CDR3 loop spans 13 amino acids. V gave up 9 bases and J gave up 1 base; unmatched junction bases: 2. Germline CDR1 and CDR2: LNHNV and YYDKDF (reference sequence). The DNA for the CDR3 is TGTGCCACGAGGACAGGGGGCACAGATACGCAGTATTTT. Translation gives CATRTGGTDTQYF.

The rearrangement uses TRBV6-5 and TRBJ1-2, with D unresolved. The CDR3 runs to 15 residues. V lost 0 bases to trimming and J lost 6 bases, with 14 bases between them. Germline V gene data show CDR1 as MNHEY and CDR2 as SVGAGI. CDR3 protein: CASSYSIGSENGYTF. CDR3 nucleotides: TGTGCCAGCAGTTACTCGATAGGAAGTGAGAATGGCTACACCTTC.

The CDR3 DNA sequence: TGTGCCAGCAGTTTAGGCGGGAACTATGGCTACACCTTC. Encoded protein: CASSLGGNYGYTF. This sequence joins TRBV28 and TRBJ1-2; D ambiguous. Trimming stripped 2 bases from V and 2 bases from J, with 6 bases between. This CDR3 is 13 amino acids long. Looked up from germline, CDR1 is MDHEN and CDR2 is SYDVKM.

CDR3 region: CASSPRTITQETQYF. CDR3 DNA sequence: TGTGCCAGCAGCCCCAGGACGATAACCCAAGAGACCCAGTACTTC. This chain connects TRBV7-8 to TRBJ2-5, with D unresolved. Germline values: CDR1 SGHVS, CDR2 FQNEAQ. The CDR3 has 15 amino acids. V gave up 5 bases and J gave up 1 base, with 14 bases separating them.

This clone was counted between two and nine times. The chain joins TRBV9 to TRBJ1-1; no definite D call. V was shortened by 4 bases and J by 0 bases, with 10 bases between the two germline ends. CDR3 length: 14 residues. Germline V lookup: CDR1 SGDLS, CDR2 YYNGEE. CDR3 loop: CASSSSPMNTEAFF. In DNA form, the CDR3 reads TGTGCCAGCAGCTCATCCCCCATGAACACTGAAGCTTTCTTT.

This chain connects TRBV28 to TRBJ2-5; D is uncertain. The CDR3 is 11 residues long. Germline CDR1 MDHEN, CDR2 SYDVKM. V was pared by 6 bases and J by 5 bases, with 7 bases between. The CDR3 sequence: CASRIRETQYF. For the CDR3, the DNA is TGTGCCAGCAGGATTAGGGAGACCCAGTACTTC.

The table lists this clone with a few counts. V gene TRBV7-8 combines with J gene TRBJ2-1; D not certain. Germline V lookup: CDR1 SGHVS, CDR2 FQNEAQ. The CDR3 is 13 amino acids. V lost 0 bases, J lost 8 bases, and 8 bases lay in between. The CDR3 DNA follows: TGTGCCAGCAGCTTAGCAGGTGGGCATGAGCAGTTCTTC. Translation gives CASSLAGGHEQFF.

This clone was observed a few times. The CDR3: CASSGQGYEQYF. CDR3 DNA sequence: TGTGCCAGCAGCGGACAGGGTTACGAGCAGTACTTC. The V and J genes are TRBV9 and TRBJ2-7, with 7 nucleotides matching TRBD1. J lost 4 bases, V lost 3 bases, and 1 base had no gene match. Germline CDR1 and CDR2: SGDLS and YYNGEE. There are 12 residues in the CDR3.

The CDR3 DNA sequence: TGTGCCAGCAGTGACCTCGGTCGAACTTACACAGATACGCAGTATTTT. This sequence encodes CASSDLGRTYTDTQYF. The J gene is TRBJ2-3, the V gene TRBV6-1; D gene unclear. Trimming left V 3 bases short and J 2 bases short, with 15 bases between. This CDR3 has 16 amino acids. Germline CDR1 MNHNS, CDR2 SASEGT.

This clone was observed a handful of times. For the CDR3, the DNA is TGTGCCAGCAGCACAGGGCCTTTATGGCAGCCCCAGCATTTT. This gives the protein CASSTGPLWQPQHF. This chain joins TRBV28 and TRBJ1-5; possible D gene TRBD1, 6 bases. The V and J ends lost 6 bases and 7 bases respectively, with 16 bases between them. Germline CDR1 MDHEN, CDR2 SYDVKM. The CDR3 is 14 amino acids.

This chain connects TRBV5-1 to TRBJ1-5; D is unresolved. The V end was cut by 1 base, the J end by 2 bases, with 10 bases between. CDR3 length: 15 residues. Germline V gene lookup returns CDR1 SGHRS and CDR2 YFSETQ. The DNA of the CDR3 is TGCGCCAGCAGCTTGTTAGGCAGCGGCAATCAGCCCCAGCATTTT. Its protein is CASSLLGSGNQPQHF.

The chain employs TRBV7-6 and TRBJ2-5; 10 bases are a match to TRBD2. TRBJ2-7 matches the DNA end more closely, so the J call is doubtful. Germline lookup yields CDR1 SGHVS and CDR2 FNYEAQ. This CDR3 is 13 amino acids long. The CDR3 is CASSDGTSDEQYF. CDR3 DNA: TGTGCCAGCAGCGACGGGACTAGCGACGAGCAGTACTTC.

This clone turned up a few times. The V call is TRBV2, the J call TRBJ2-5; D gene unclear. The CDR3 spans 12 residues. Looked up from germline, CDR1 is SNHLY and CDR2 is FYNNEI. V lost 6 bases and J lost 13, with 18 bases in between. This CDR3 is CASRPDGPPWYF. CDR3 nucleotides: TGTGCCAGCAGGCCGGACGGCCCCCCGTGGTACTTC.

In this sample, this clone turned up once. The chain recombines TRBV7-9 with TRBJ1-1; D possibly corresponds to TRBD1 (6 bases). The V and J ends lost 8 bases and 0 bases respectively, with 13 bases between them. The germline gives CDR1 SEHNR, CDR2 FQNEAQ (reference sequence). CDR3 length: 14 residues. CDR3: CASRGAPLNTEAFF. CDR3 DNA sequence: TGTGCCAGCCGGGGGGCACCCTTGAACACTGAAGCTTTCTTT.

The chain is built from TRBV11-2 and TRBJ2-7; either TRBD1 or TRBD2 may supply D (7 bases each). V shed 6 bases and J shed 4 bases, with 16 bases lying between them. Per the germline V gene, CDR1 is SGHAT and CDR2 is FQNNGV. The CDR3 runs 14 residues. This CDR3 reads CASSPQGRGYEQYF. CDR3 bases: TGTGCCAGCAGTCCACAGGGGAGGGGTTACGAGCAGTACTTC.

This clone was seen only once. The CDR3 DNA reads TGTGCCAGCAGCCAGACAGGGACGATTGAAGCTTTCTTT. This translates into CASSQTGTIEAFF. V is TRBV2 and J is TRBJ1-1, with TRBD1 identical over 7 bases. V lost 6 bases, J lost 7 bases, and 8 bases stayed unmatched. There are 13 residues in the CDR3. Germline-derived CDR1 and CDR2 are SNHLY and FYNNEI.

CDR3 loop: CASSGGTPGTQYF. CDR3 coding DNA: TGTGCCAGCTCGGGGGGTACCCCGGGTACGCAGTATTTT. The V and J genes are TRBV2 and TRBJ2-3, with 7 nucleotides matching TRBD2. The V gene end was trimmed by 8 bases and the J gene end by 8 bases; junction bases not matched to a gene: 10. Germline lookup yields CDR1 SNHLY and CDR2 FYNNEI. This CDR3 contains 13 residues.

The chain uses TRBV5-5 and TRBJ1-2; D not resolved. This CDR3 region has 13 residues. V lost 2 bases to trimming and J lost 5 bases, with 10 bases between them. Per germline, CDR1 SGHKS and CDR2 YYEKEE (reference sequence). The CDR3 loop reads CASSLAWDYGYTF. Written as DNA, the CDR3 is TGTGCCAGCAGCTTAGCGTGGGATTATGGCTACACCTTC. Together with reference TRBV5-5 and TRBJ1-2, the CDR3 gives the full variable domain: DAGVTQSPTHLIKTRGQQVTLRCSPISGHKSVSWYQQVLGQGPQFIFQYYEKEERGRGNFPDRFSARQFPNYSSELNVNALLLGDSALYLCASSLAWDYGYTFGSGTRLTVV.

This rearrangement joins TRBV12-5 to TRBJ1-5; 7 bases agree with TRBD1. The V gene's germline CDR1 is LGHNT and CDR2 FRNRAP. The CDR3 is 14 amino acids. V was clipped by 5 bases and J by 6 bases; unmatched bases: 7. The CDR3 loop reads CASGRDRLSQPQHF. The CDR3 DNA is TGTGCTAGTGGTCGGGACAGATTAAGTCAGCCCCAGCATTTT.

The chain employs TRBV7-8 and TRBJ2-7, with TRBD2 matching 9 bases. After removal of 5 bases from V and 4 bases from J, the junction contained 9 bases not matched to a gene. CDR1 is SGHVS and CDR2 is FQNEAQ in the germline V gene. There are 15 residues in the CDR3. The CDR3 bases are TGTGCCAGCAGCGTAATACCGGGACTAGCTTACGAGCAGTACTTC. Translated, it gives CASSVIPGLAYEQYF.

V gene TRBV7-9 combines with J gene TRBJ2-5; maybe TRBD1 (5 bases). The CDR3 is 18 amino acids. Germline values: CDR1 SEHNR, CDR2 FQNEAQ (reference sequence). V was trimmed by 4 bases and J by 0 bases, leaving 21 bases between them. The CDR3 DNA follows: TGTGCCAGCAGCTCAGCCTTGGTGGGGCTGGGGCACCAAGAGACCCAGTACTTC. The encoded protein is CASSSALVGLGHQETQYF.